One sample yielded the 14 T cell receptor beta chains listed below, sequenced in a study of CD8 T cells in ankylosing spondylitis. TCRdb re-called the 5' RACE reads through MiXCR, storing one row per CDR3 protein. Among about 160,000 distinct CDR3 sequences listed, around 45% were seen once. Source material: synovial fluid, either unsorted or a sorted T cell fraction (not recorded which). The origin of the receptors is a male donor with ankylosing spondylitis.

The chain has TRBV27 and TRBJ2-5; D is uncertain. The V gene lost 4 bases and the J gene lost 4 bases, with 10 bases spanning the gap. CDR1 and CDR2 from the germline V gene are MNHEY and SMNVEV (reference sequence). The CDR3 contains 13 residues. DNA for the CDR3: TGTGCCAGCAGTTCGATCTGGGGAGAGACCCAGTACTTC. It codes for CASSSIWGETQYF.

This CDR3 is CATGWDLNTEAFF. In DNA form, the CDR3 reads TGTGCCACCGGTTGGGACCTGAACACTGAAGCTTTCTTT. The chain uses TRBV19 and TRBJ1-1; D might be TRBD1 (5 bases). Trimming left V 10 bases short and J 0 bases short, with 12 bases between. Germline loops: CDR1 LNHDA, CDR2 SQIVND (reference sequence). This CDR3 spans 13 amino acids.

The genes are TRBV29-1 and TRBJ2-2, with 7 bases identical to TRBD1. Germline-derived CDR1 and CDR2 are SQVTM and ANQGSEA. V dropped 5 bases and J dropped 6; count of bases not matched to a gene: 3. The CDR3 totals 12 residues. CDR3 sequence: CSVLRGPGELFF. CDR3 sequence (DNA): TGCAGCGTTCTTAGGGGGCCCGGGGAGCTGTTTTTT.

This chain joins TRBV29-1 and TRBJ2-1, with a possible D match to TRBD2 (6 bases). In germline, CDR1 is SQVTM, CDR2 ANQGSEA. The CDR3 extends over 12 amino acids. Trimming removed 7 bases from V and 2 bases from J, with 9 bases in between. CDR3 loop: CSAGLTYNEQFF. CDR3 coding DNA: TGCAGCGCCGGACTAACCTACAATGAGCAGTTCTTC.

V usage is TRBV7-8 and J usage is TRBJ2-4; 7 positions agree with TRBD2. Germline CDR1 and CDR2: SGHVS and FQNEAQ. The J segment lost 1 base and the V segment lost 5 bases, leaving 14 bases of the junction unmatched. The CDR3 contains 18 residues. The CDR3 loop reads CASSPFPPLSGAKNIQYF. DNA of the CDR3: TGTGCCAGCAGCCCCTTTCCGCCCCTTAGCGGGGCCAAAAACATTCAGTACTTC.

The rearrangement links TRBV20-1 to TRBJ1-2; TRBD1 aligns across 8 bases. CDR1 and CDR2 from the germline V gene are DFQATT and SNEGSKA (reference sequence). The CDR3 spans 15 residues. J gave up 4 bases and V 6 bases, and 13 bases lay outside the gene matches. The CDR3 DNA reads as TGCAGTGCGCGGGACAGGAGCACTGTGAGCTATGGCTACACCTTC. It yields the protein CSARDRSTVSYGYTF.

The chain couples TRBV3-1 to TRBJ1-5; 10 bases are shared with TRBD1. This CDR3 comprises 20 residues. Germline V lookup: CDR1 LGHDT, CDR2 YNNKEL (reference sequence). V was pared by 0 bases and J by 2 bases, with 13 bases of the junction left unmatched. The CDR3 coding sequence is TGTGCCAGCAGCCAAGATAAATTGACAGGGGGCGTCTATGGCAATCAGCCCCAGCATTTT. Translating it yields CASSQDKLTGGVYGNQPQHF.

This clonotype occurred a few times. V and J are TRBV4-1 and TRBJ2-7; 8 bases agree with TRBD2. The ends lost 5 bases at V and 4 bases at J; junction bases unmatched: 13. The CDR3 length is 16 residues. Germline V gives CDR1 MGHRA, CDR2 YSYEKL. Here the CDR3 DNA reads TGCGCCAGCAGCTCCTCCTGGGTAGCGGGGAGGTACGAGCAGTACTTC. Its translation: CASSSSWVAGRYEQYF.

The sample holds many counts of this clonotype. V gene TRBV3-1 combines with J gene TRBJ2-1, with no clear D. The germline CDR1 and CDR2 sequences are LGHDT and YNNKEL (reference sequence). This CDR3 region has 21 residues. The V gene lost 5 bases and the J gene lost 0 bases, with 29 bases spanning the gap. The CDR3 here is CASSTKVTKTLVGSSYNEQFF. The CDR3 region has the DNA TGTGCCAGCAGCACGAAAGTCACCAAGACGTTGGTCGGAAGCTCCTACAATGAGCAGTTCTTC.

The CDR3 loop reads CASSGGGLHNEQFF. The CDR3 nucleotides read TGTGCCAGCAGCGGCGGGGGTTTACACAATGAGCAGTTCTTC. The chain employs TRBV21-1 and TRBJ2-1; the table's TRBD1 call for D was not verified on the DNA. TRBV21-1 is a pseudogene. This CDR3 contains 14 residues.

The V and J genes are TRBV9 and TRBJ1-2, with D uncertain. The CDR3 has 12 amino acids. Germline V CDR1 and CDR2: SGDLS, YYNGEE. The V end was cut by 0 bases, the J end by 6 bases, with 6 bases between. The CDR3, as DNA: TGTGCCAGCAGCGTAGGACCCAATGGCTACACCTTC. Amino acids: CASSVGPNGYTF.

This chain uses TRBV7-9 with TRBJ1-4; D ambiguous. V dropped 0 bases and J dropped 10 bases, with 12 bases sitting between them. Germline V gene data show CDR1 as SEHNR and CDR2 as FQNEAQ (reference sequence). CDR3 length equals 14 residues. CDR3 sequence reads: CASSLADPTPKLFF. The CDR3 nucleotides read TGTGCCAGCAGCTTAGCGGATCCTACCCCAAAACTGTTTTTT.

This clonotype was observed a few times. The rearrangement uses TRBV29-1 and TRBJ2-5; no definite D call. V dropped 3 bases and J dropped 5 bases, with 4 bases sitting between them. Germline CDR1 is SQVTM and CDR2 is ANQGSEA. The CDR3 totals 10 residues. The CDR3 DNA sequence: TGCAGCGTTGATTTTGAGACCCAGTACTTC. Protein: CSVDFETQYF.

This clonotype occurred a few times. At one of its ends the junction is not consistent with the germline gene, which may arise from a read error. The rearrangement links TRBV7-9 to TRBJ1-1, with D tentatively TRBD1 (6 bases). There are 16 residues in the CDR3. From germline, CDR1 is SEHNR and CDR2 FQNEAQ (reference sequence). The CDR3 loop reads CASSLAGQPRITEAFF. DNA of the CDR3: TGTGCCAGCAGCCTAGCCGGACAGCCCCGGATCACTGAAGCTTTCTTT.